What follows is one T cell receptor beta chain and its context. The antigen is undetermined. These data belong to a study of post-analysis software for immune sequencing data. Study-wide context: The disease courses covered relapsing-remitting, secondary progressive and progressive-relapsing multiple sclerosis. Study-wide points: TRBV segments more frequent in patients than in controls numbered several and included TRBV5-6, TRBV5-1 and TRBV20-1. Controls had significantly higher normalized Chao1 diversity than multiple sclerosis patients.

The CDR3 runs 16 residues. Germline V gene lookup returns CDR1 MNHEY and CDR2 SMNVEV (reference sequence). V gave up 6 bases and J gave up 7 bases; unmatched junction bases: 14. Unique molecular identifiers featured in each of the TCR beta cDNA libraries. The authors obtained some 500,000 cDNA molecules from approximately 0.91 to 9.4 million T cells. Each CDR3 protein is one row after TCRdb ran MiXCR on the PCR reads. The profile shows roughly 800,000 distinct CDR3 sequences, around 53% of them singletons. This rearrangement joins TRBV27 to TRBJ1-2; 10 bases line up with TRBD1. The sequenced material came from blood. This receptor was identified in a girl aged 5-17 years with multiple sclerosis. CDR3 DNA: TGTGCCAGCAGCCGCGGGGCCGGGACAGGGGATCGTGGCTACACCTTC. Amino acids: CASSRGAGTGDRGYTF.